A single sample gave rise to the 19 T cell receptor beta chains below, sequenced in a study of siplizumab effects on memory and regulatory T cells. Using immunoSEQ multiplex PCR, the repertoire was profiled, and TCRdb retains in-frame clones only, with some absent. The sample lists 95,000 to 100,000 clones, about 90% occurring once. Material for sequencing was non-Treg CD4+ T cells sorted from blood. The receptors were gathered from a human donor in good health.

V usage is TRBV5-1 and J usage is TRBJ2-5, with 9 positions matching TRBD1. Trimming removed 4 bases from V and 5 bases from J; junction bases left unmatched: 12. The CDR3 sequence is 16 residues long. Germline values: CDR1 SGHRS, CDR2 YFSETQ. Here the CDR3 reads CASSPPPGQGVETQYF. CDR3 nucleotides: TGCGCCAGCAGCCCTCCCCCGGGACAGGGAGTGGAGACCCAGTACTTC.

This clone was seen only once. The gene calls are TRBV13 and TRBJ2-2; perhaps TRBD2 as D (5 bases). V shed 5 bases and J shed 2 bases, with 18 bases lying between them. The CDR3 runs to 17 residues. In germline, CDR1 is PRHDT, CDR2 FYEKMQ (reference sequence). Here the CDR3 reads CASSTNFGGRNTGELFF. CDR3 nucleotide sequence: TGTGCCAGCAGCACTAATTTTGGAGGCCGCAACACCGGGGAGCTGTTTTTT. Complete variable domain (other parts from reference TRBV13 and TRBJ2-2): AAGVIQSPRHLIKEKRETATLKCYPIPRHDTVYWYQQGPGQDPQFLISFYEKMQSDKGSIPDRFSAQQFSDYHSELNMSSLELGDSALYFCASSTNFGGRNTGELFFGEGSRLTVL.

The V gene is TRBV4-2, the J gene TRBJ1-5; D not resolved. Trimming left V 3 bases short and J 5 bases short, with 8 bases between. Per the germline V gene, CDR1 is LGHNA and CDR2 is YNFKEQ. The CDR3 sequence is 13 residues long. The CDR3 protein is CASSHFNDQPQHF. The CDR3 nucleotides are TGTGCCAGCAGCCACTTCAACGATCAGCCCCAGCATTTT.

The gene calls are TRBV29-1 and TRBJ2-3; either TRBD1 or TRBD2 may fit D (6 bases each). V lost 1 base and J 4 bases, leaving 12 bases between the germline ends. Germline CDR1 reads SQVTM; CDR2 reads ANQGSEA. This CDR3 has 14 residues. The chain's CDR3 is CSVEGRGLADTQYF. DNA for the CDR3: TGCAGCGTTGAAGGCCGGGGGCTCGCAGATACGCAGTATTTT.

With regard to this clone: Sequence at one end of the junction differs from germline and may be a read error. This sequence joins TRBV7-7 and TRBJ2-7; TRBD1 aligns across 11 bases. The CDR3 is made up of 15 amino acids. Per the germline V gene, CDR1 is SSHAT and CDR2 is FNYEAQ (reference sequence). CDR3 protein: CASSPGLDRGQEQYF. DNA for the CDR3: TGTGCTAGCAGCCCAGGACTGGACAGGGGGCAAGAGCAGTACTTC.

A single count supports this clone. V usage is TRBV19 and J usage is TRBJ2-3; TRBD2 agrees at 15 bases. V gave up 3 bases and J gave up 5 bases; unmatched junction bases: 6. Germline values: CDR1 LNHDA, CDR2 SQIVND (reference sequence). The CDR3 extends over 17 amino acids. The CDR3 here is CASSISRTSGRVDTQYF. CDR3 DNA: TGTGCCAGTAGTATCTCCCGGACTAGCGGGAGGGTAGATACGCAGTATTTT.

This chain connects TRBV6-5 to TRBJ1-1, with D maybe TRBD1 (5 bases). The CDR3 length is 13 residues. Looked up from germline, CDR1 is MNHEY and CDR2 is SVGAGI. Trimming took 0 bases from V and 8 from J, leaving 10 bases between them. This CDR3 reads CASSYSGQAEAFF. DNA of the CDR3: TGTGCCAGCAGTTACTCCGGACAAGCCGAAGCTTTCTTT.

This clone was counted a single time. J is TRBJ2-1 and V is TRBV5-4; D is unresolved. V was pared by 3 bases and J by 4 bases, with 5 bases between. This CDR3 contains 12 residues. The germline CDR1 and CDR2 sequences are SGHNT and YYREEE (reference sequence). CDR3 amino acids: CASSSTYNEQFF. CDR3 sequence (DNA): TGTGCCAGCAGCTCAACTTACAATGAGCAGTTCTTC.

On this clone itself: Additional DNA sequences in this sample encode the identical CDR3. The V call is TRBV19, the J call TRBJ1-1, with 7 bases fitting TRBD1. The length of the CDR3 is 13 residues. Germline CDR1 is LNHDA and CDR2 is SQIVND (reference sequence). V lost 8 bases, J lost 0 bases, and 3 bases stayed unmatched. The CDR3 is CASSQGLNTEAFF. The CDR3 DNA sequence: TGTGCCAGTTCACAGGGGTTGAACACTGAAGCTTTCTTT.

The rearrangement joins TRBV30 to TRBJ1-2; D not certain. The CDR3 spans 13 residues. Looked up from germline, CDR1 is GTSNPN and CDR2 is SVGIG (reference sequence). V was pared by 7 bases and J by 0 bases, with 12 bases between. The CDR3 DNA sequence: TGTGCCTCGATGCGGTATTCTAACTATGGCTACACCTTC. It yields the protein CASMRYSNYGYTF.

The V gene is TRBV11-3, the J gene TRBJ2-2; 7 nucleotides align to TRBD1. Losses at the gene ends were 5 bases for V and 9 bases for J; bases not matched to a gene: 3. This CDR3 has 12 residues. Germline V gene lookup returns CDR1 SGHNT and CDR2 YENEEA. The CDR3, as DNA: TGTGCCAGCAGCGGAAGGGGGCGGGAGCTGTTTTTT. Translation: CASSGRGRELFF.

This clone was recorded only once. This chain joins TRBV20-1 and TRBJ1-2, with TRBD1 matching over 7 bases. The trim removed 6 bases at V and 7 bases at J, leaving 5 bases unmatched. CDR1 is DFQATT and CDR2 is SNEGSKA in the germline V gene (reference sequence). The CDR3 totals 11 residues. Written as DNA, the CDR3 is TGCAGTGCCGGGACAGCAGGTGGCTACACCTTC. Translated, it gives CSAGTAGGYTF.

The J gene is TRBJ1-1, the V gene TRBV18; no firm D call. This CDR3 is built from 13 residues. V lost 1 base and J lost 11, with 14 bases in between. Germline CDR1 reads KGHSH; CDR2 reads LQKENI. The CDR3 nucleotides are TGTGCCAGCTCACCACGAAAGGCTACTGGGGCTTTCTTT. Translated: CASSPRKATGAFF.

The genes are TRBV28 and TRBJ2-3, with 9 bases lining up with TRBD2. This CDR3 is 17 amino acids long. V gave up 8 bases and J gave up 2 bases; unmatched junction bases: 14. Germline V lookup: CDR1 MDHEN, CDR2 SYDVKM. The DNA of the CDR3 is TGTGCCAGCGGGGGGAAGGAGGTAGCGGGAGTCACAGATACGCAGTATTTT. It is translated as CASGGKEVAGVTDTQYF.

This clone was picked up a small number of times. This chain's CDR3 is CASSDGIGNTIYF. CDR3 coding DNA: TGCGCCAGCAGTGATGGTATTGGAAACACCATATATTTT. The chain employs TRBV10-1 and TRBJ1-3; the D is unclear. The CDR3 is 13 amino acids. V was cut by 3 bases and J by 3 bases, with 6 bases left in between. Germline V gives CDR1 WNHNN, CDR2 SYGVQD (reference sequence).

This chain connects TRBV7-3 to TRBJ2-2; TRBD1 agrees at 9 bases. Germline V gives CDR1 SGHTA, CDR2 FQGTGA. V shed 5 bases, J shed 3 bases, and the junction held 4 bases outside the gene matches. This CDR3 contains 15 residues. This CDR3 reads CASSITGGHTGELFF. In DNA, the CDR3 is TGTGCCAGCAGCATCACAGGGGGCCACACCGGGGAGCTGTTTTTT.

The V gene is TRBV29-1, the J gene TRBJ2-1; unclear D gene. Germline CDR1 SQVTM, CDR2 ANQGSEA. The CDR3 runs to 13 residues. The ends were cut back, 2 bases at V and 2 bases at J, with 7 bases in the middle. The CDR3 bases are TGCAGCGTTGAACTGGGGACCTACAATGAGCAGTTCTTC. This gives the protein CSVELGTYNEQFF.

The chain links TRBV18 to TRBJ2-7; 7 bases map to TRBD1. CDR3 size: 14 residues. V lost 6 bases and J lost 6; bases outside the gene matches: 11. Germline V CDR1 and CDR2: KGHSH, LQKENI. Written as DNA, the CDR3 is TGTGCCAGCTCTCGCATGGACAGGCTAATCGAGCAGTACTTC. It encodes CASSRMDRLIEQYF.

The V call is TRBV6-5, the J call TRBJ1-1, with D possibly TRBD1 on 5 matching bases. The germline gives CDR1 MNHEY, CDR2 SVGAGI. CDR3 length equals 13 residues. V was clipped by 7 bases and J by 6 bases, with 15 bases between them. The CDR3 region is CASKRGLGAEAFF. For the CDR3, the DNA is TGTGCCAGCAAAAGGGGTCTCGGGGCTGAAGCTTTCTTT.